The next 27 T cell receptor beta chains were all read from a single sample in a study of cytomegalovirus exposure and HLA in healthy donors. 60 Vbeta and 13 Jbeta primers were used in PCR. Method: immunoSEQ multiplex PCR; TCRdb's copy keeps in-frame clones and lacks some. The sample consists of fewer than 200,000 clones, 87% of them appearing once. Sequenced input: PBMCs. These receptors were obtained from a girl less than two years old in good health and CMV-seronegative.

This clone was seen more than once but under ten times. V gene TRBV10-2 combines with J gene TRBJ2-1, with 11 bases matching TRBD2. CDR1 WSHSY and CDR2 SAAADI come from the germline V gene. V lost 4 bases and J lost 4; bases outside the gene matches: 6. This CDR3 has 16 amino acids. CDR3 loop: CASSALAGGYYNEQFF. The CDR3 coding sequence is TGCGCCAGCAGTGCCCTAGCGGGGGGTTATTACAATGAGCAGTTCTTC.

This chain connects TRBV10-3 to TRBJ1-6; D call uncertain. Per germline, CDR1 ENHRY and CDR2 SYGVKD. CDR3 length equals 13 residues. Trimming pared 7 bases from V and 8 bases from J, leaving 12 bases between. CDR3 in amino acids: CAIKAGADSPLHF. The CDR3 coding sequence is TGTGCCATCAAGGCGGGCGCAGATTCACCCCTCCACTTT.

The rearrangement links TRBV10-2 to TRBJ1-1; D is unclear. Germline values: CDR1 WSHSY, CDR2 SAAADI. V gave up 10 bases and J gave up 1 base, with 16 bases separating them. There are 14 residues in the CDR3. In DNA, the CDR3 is TGCGCCACCCGGGGAAGGTCAGCGAACACTGAAGCTTTCTTT. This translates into CATRGRSANTEAFF.

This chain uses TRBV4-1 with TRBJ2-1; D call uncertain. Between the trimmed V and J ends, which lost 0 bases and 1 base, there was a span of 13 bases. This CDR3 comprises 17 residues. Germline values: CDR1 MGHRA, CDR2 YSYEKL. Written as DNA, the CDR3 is TGCGCCAGCAGCCAAGAAGGAGATTTGTGGTCCTACAATGAGCAGTTCTTC. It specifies CASSQEGDLWSYNEQFF.

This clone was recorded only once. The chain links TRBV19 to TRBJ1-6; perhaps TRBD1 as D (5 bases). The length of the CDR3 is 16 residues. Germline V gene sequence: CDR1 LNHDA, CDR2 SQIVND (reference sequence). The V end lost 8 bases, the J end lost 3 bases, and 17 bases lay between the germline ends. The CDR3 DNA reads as TGTGCCAGTGCCGAGTCAGGGAACGTCTATAATTCACCCCTCCACTTT. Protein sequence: CASAESGNVYNSPLHF.

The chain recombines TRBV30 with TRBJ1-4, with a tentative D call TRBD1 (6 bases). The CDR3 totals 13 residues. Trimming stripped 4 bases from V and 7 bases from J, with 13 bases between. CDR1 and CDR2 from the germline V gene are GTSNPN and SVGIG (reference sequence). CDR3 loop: CAWTTGFGEKLFF. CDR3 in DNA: TGTGCCTGGACGACAGGATTCGGTGAAAAACTGTTTTTT. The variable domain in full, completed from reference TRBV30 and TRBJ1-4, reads SQTIHQWPATLVQPVGSPLSLECTVEGTSNPNLYWYRQAAGRGLQLLFYSVGIGQISSEVPQNLSASRPQDRQFILSSKKLLLSDSGFYLCAWTTGFGEKLFFGSGTQLSVL.

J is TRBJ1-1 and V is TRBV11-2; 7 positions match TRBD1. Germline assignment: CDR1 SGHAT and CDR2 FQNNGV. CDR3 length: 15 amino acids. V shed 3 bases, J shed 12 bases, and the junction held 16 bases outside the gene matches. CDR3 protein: CASSLDGTVRLGSFF. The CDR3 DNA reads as TGTGCCAGCAGCTTGGACGGGACAGTGAGACTGGGCTCTTTCTTT.

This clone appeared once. DNA for the CDR3: TGCGCCAGCACCCAATACAATGAGCAGTTCTTC. It specifies CASTQYNEQFF. The gene calls are TRBV10-2 and TRBJ2-1; D ambiguous. Trimming took 7 bases from V and 4 from J, leaving 5 bases between them. The CDR3 totals 11 residues. CDR1 and CDR2 from the germline V gene are WSHSY and SAAADI.

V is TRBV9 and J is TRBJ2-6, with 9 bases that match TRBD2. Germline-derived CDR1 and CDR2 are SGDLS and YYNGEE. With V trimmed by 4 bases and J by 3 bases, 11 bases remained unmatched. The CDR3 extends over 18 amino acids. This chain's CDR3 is CASSNPTSGVLGANVLTF. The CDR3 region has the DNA TGTGCCAGCAGCAACCCGACTAGCGGCGTTCTTGGGGCCAACGTCCTGACTTTC.

CDR3 nucleotide sequence: TGTGCCAGCAGCCCACAGGTCATGAACACTGAAGCTTTCTTT. Translating gives CASSPQVMNTEAFF. The chain joins TRBV7-6 to TRBJ1-1; D possibly corresponds to TRBD1 (5 bases). This CDR3 is built from 14 residues. Germline CDR1 reads SGHVS; CDR2 reads FNYEAQ. Between the trimmed V and J ends, which lost 5 bases and 0 bases, there was a span of 10 bases.

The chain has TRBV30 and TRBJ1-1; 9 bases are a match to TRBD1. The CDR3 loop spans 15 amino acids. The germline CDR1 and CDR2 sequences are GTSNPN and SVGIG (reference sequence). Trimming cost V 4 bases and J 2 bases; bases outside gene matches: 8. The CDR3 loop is CAWNPDRGLNTEAFF. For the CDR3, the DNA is TGTGCCTGGAATCCGGACAGGGGCCTTAACACTGAAGCTTTCTTT.

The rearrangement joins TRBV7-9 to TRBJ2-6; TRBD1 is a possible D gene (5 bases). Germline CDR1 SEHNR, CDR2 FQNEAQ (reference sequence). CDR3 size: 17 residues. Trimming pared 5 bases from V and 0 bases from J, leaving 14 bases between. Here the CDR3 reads CASSLPDRHSGANVLTF. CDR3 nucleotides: TGTGCCAGCAGCCTACCCGACAGACACTCTGGGGCCAACGTCCTGACTTTC. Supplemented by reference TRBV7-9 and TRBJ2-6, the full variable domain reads DTGVSQNPRHKITKRGQNVTFRCDPISEHNRLYWYRQTLGQGPEFLTYFQNEAQLEKSRLLSDRFSAERPKGSFSTLEIQRTEQGDSAMYLCASSLPDRHSGANVLTFGAGSRLTVL.

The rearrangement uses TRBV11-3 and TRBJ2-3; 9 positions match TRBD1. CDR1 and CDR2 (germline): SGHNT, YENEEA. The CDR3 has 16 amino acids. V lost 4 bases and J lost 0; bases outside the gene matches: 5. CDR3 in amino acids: CASSSWTGESTDTQYF. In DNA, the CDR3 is TGTGCCAGCAGCTCCTGGACAGGGGAGAGCACAGATACGCAGTATTTT.

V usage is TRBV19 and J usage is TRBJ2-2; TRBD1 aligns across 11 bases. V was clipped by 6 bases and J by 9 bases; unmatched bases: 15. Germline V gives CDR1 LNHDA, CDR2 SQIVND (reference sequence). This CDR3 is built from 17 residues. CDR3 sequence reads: CASSNQLGQGGIRELFF. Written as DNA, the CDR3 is TGTGCCAGTAGCAATCAACTGGGACAGGGGGGCATCAGGGAGCTGTTTTTT.

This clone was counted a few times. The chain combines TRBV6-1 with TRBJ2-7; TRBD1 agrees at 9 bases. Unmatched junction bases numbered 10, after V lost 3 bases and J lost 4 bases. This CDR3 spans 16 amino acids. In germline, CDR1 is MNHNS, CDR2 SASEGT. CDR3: CASSDGRRTGEYEQYF. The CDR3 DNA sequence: TGTGCCAGCAGTGACGGCCGTCGGACAGGGGAATACGAGCAGTACTTC.

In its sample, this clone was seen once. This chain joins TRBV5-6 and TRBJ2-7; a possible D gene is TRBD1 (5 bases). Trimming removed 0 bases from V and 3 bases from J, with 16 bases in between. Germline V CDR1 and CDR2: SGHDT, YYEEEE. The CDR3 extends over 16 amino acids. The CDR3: CASSLGGRHAFYEQYF. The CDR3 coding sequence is TGTGCCAGCAGCTTGGGGGGCAGGCATGCTTTCTACGAGCAGTACTTC.

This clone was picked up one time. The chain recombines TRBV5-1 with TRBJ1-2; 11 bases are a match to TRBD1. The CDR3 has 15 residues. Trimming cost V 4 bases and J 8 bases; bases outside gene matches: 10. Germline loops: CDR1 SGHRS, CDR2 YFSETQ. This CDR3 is CASSAGQGASAGYTF. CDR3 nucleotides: TGCGCCAGCAGCGCCGGACAGGGGGCGTCGGCGGGCTACACCTTC.

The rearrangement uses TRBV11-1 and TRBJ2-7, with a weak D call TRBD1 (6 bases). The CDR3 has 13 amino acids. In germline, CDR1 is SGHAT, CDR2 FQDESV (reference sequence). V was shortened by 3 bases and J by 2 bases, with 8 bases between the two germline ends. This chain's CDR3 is CASSFQGPYEQYF. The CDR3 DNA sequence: TGTGCCAGCAGCTTTCAGGGGCCCTACGAGCAGTACTTC.

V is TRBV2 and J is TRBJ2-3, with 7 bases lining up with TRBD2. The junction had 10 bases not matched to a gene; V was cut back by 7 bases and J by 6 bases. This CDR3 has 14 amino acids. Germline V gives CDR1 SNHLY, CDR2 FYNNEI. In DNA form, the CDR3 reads TGTGCCAGCATATCGGGCGGGAGTTCGGATACGCAGTATTTT. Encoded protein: CASISGGSSDTQYF.

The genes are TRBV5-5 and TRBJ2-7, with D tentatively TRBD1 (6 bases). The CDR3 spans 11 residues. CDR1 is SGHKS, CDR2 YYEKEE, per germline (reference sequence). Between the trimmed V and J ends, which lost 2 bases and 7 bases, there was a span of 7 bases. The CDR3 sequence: CASSLTGEQYF. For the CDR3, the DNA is TGTGCCAGCAGCTTAACAGGGGAGCAGTACTTC.

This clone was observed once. CDR3: CASSIVAGGPAGEQFF. The CDR3 nucleotides are TGTGCCAGTAGTATAGTTGCGGGGGGGCCCGCCGGAGAGCAGTTCTTC. V and J are TRBV19 and TRBJ2-1; 9 nucleotides match TRBD2. Germline CDR1 reads LNHDA; CDR2 reads SQIVND (reference sequence). The CDR3 consists of 16 residues. V gave up 1 base and J gave up 10 bases; unmatched junction bases: 11.

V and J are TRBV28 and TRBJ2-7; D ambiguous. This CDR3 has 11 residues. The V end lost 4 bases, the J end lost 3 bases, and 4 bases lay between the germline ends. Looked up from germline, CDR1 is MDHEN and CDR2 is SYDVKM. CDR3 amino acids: CASSYLYEQYF. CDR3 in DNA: TGTGCCAGCAGTTATCTCTACGAGCAGTACTTC.

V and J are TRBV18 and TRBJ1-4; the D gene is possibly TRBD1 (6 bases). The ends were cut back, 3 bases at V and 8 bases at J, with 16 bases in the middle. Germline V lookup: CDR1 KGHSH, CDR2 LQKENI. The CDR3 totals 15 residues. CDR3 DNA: TGTGCCAGCTCACCTGGGCGGGGGGCTTCCGAAAAACTGTTTTTT. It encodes CASSPGRGASEKLFF. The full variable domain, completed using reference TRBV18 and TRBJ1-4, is NAGVMQNPRHLVRRRGQEARLRCSPMKGHSHVYWYRQLPEEGLKFMVYLQKENIIDESGMPKERFSAEFPKEGPSILRIQQVVRGDSAAYFCASSPGRGASEKLFFGSGTQLSVL.

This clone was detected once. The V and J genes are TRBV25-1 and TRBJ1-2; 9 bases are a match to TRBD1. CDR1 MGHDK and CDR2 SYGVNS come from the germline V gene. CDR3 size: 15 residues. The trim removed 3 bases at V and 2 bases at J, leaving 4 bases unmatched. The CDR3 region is CASSDWDRANYGYTF. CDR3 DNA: TGTGCCAGCAGTGACTGGGACAGGGCAAACTATGGCTACACCTTC.

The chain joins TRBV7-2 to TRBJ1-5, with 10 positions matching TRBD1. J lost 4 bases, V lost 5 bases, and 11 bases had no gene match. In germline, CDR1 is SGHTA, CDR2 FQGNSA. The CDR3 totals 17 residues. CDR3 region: CASSRDRGPGANQPQHF. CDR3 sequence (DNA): TGTGCCAGCAGCAGAGACAGGGGGCCGGGAGCAAATCAGCCCCAGCATTTT.

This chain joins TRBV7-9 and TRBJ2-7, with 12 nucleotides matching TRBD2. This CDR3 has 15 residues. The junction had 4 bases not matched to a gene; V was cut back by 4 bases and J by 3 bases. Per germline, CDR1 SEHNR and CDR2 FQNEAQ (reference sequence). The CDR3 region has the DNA TGTGCCAGCAGCTCGGGACTAGCGGGTCTCTACGAGCAGTACTTC. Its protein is CASSSGLAGLYEQYF.

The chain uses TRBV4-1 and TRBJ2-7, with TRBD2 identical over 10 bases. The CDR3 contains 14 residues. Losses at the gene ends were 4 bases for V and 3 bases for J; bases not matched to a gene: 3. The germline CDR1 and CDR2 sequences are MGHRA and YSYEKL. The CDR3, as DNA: TGCGCCAGCAGCCTACTAGCGGGATACTACGAGCAGTACTTC. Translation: CASSLLAGYYEQYF.